Presented here are 30 T cell receptor beta chains from one specimen sequenced in a study of metastatic and nonmetastatic thyroid tumors. No patient received treatment before thyroid surgery. TCRdb re-processed the PCR reads through MiXCR. The data show 17,000 or so clones, with over 20% seen just once and approximately 15% held by the top ten. Sequenced material: tumor tissue. Every receptor here comes from a female donor with papillary thyroid cancer or a benign thyroid nodule (not recorded which). Some clones in this sample may be carry-over from other donors' samples.

This clone was observed many times. The rearrangement links TRBV5-1 to TRBJ1-6, with unresolved D. This CDR3 comprises 13 residues. V was pared by 6 bases and J by 8 bases, with 12 bases between. Germline-derived CDR1 and CDR2 are SGHRS and YFSETQ. Here the CDR3 reads CASKRAPDSPLHF. CDR3 bases: TGCGCCAGCAAGCGGGCGCCGGATTCACCCCTCCACTTT.

Judged by abundance, this clone is medium-sized. This rearrangement joins TRBV2 to TRBJ2-7; 11 bases map to TRBD1. V was clipped by 6 bases and J by 4 bases; unmatched bases: 8. The CDR3 runs to 15 residues. CDR1 is SNHLY, CDR2 FYNNEI, per germline. CDR3 in amino acids: CASREPGQGVYEQYF. CDR3 bases: TGTGCCAGCAGGGAACCGGGACAGGGGGTTTACGAGCAGTACTTC.

This clone was recorded at least ten times. The gene calls are TRBV20-1 and TRBJ2-3, with 11 positions matching TRBD2. There are 16 residues in the CDR3. Germline lookup yields CDR1 DFQATT and CDR2 SNEGSKA (reference sequence). Losses at the gene ends were 5 bases for V and 5 bases for J; bases not matched to a gene: 12. CDR3 protein: CSAQEFLAGGGDTQYF. CDR3 nucleotides: TGCAGTGCTCAAGAATTTCTAGCGGGAGGAGGAGATACGCAGTATTTT.

The rearrangement uses TRBV5-1 and TRBJ2-7; TRBD1 is a possible D gene (5 bases). V shed 4 bases and J shed 0 bases, with 14 bases lying between them. The germline gives CDR1 SGHRS, CDR2 YFSETQ. The CDR3 is made up of 15 amino acids. CDR3 amino acids: CASSPYRPHSYEQYF. CDR3 bases: TGCGCCAGCAGCCCCTACAGGCCCCACTCCTACGAGCAGTACTTC.

This clone was seen many times. The V gene is TRBV19, the J gene TRBJ2-7; D possibly corresponds to TRBD1 (6 bases). This CDR3 region has 14 residues. Trimming pared 1 base from V and 3 bases from J, leaving 10 bases between. CDR1 and CDR2 from the germline V gene are LNHDA and SQIVND (reference sequence). The CDR3: CASSIGRGRYEQYF. The CDR3 coding sequence is TGTGCCAGTAGTATAGGCAGGGGACGCTACGAGCAGTACTTC.

This clone was seen only a few times. A read error is possible here, since a much larger clone lies one base away. Other DNA sequences from this sample encode an identical CDR3 as well. The gene calls are TRBV12-3 or TRBV12-4 and TRBJ2-1; D uncertain. The CDR3 loop spans 13 amino acids. V was shortened by 6 bases and J by 8 bases, with 14 bases between the two germline ends. The CDR3 sequence is CASRRTRHHEQFF. CDR3 nucleotides: TGTGCCAGCAGGCGCACAAGGCACCATGAGCAGTTCTTC.

This clone is a singleton in its sample. The chain joins TRBV7-9 to TRBJ2-2; 7 bases align to TRBD2. CDR1 is SEHNR and CDR2 is FQNEAQ in the germline V gene (reference sequence). The length of the CDR3 is 13 residues. The junction had 1 base not matched to a gene; V was cut back by 3 bases and J by 6 bases. CDR3 nucleotide sequence: TGTGCCAGCAGCTTGCGGGAGTCCGGGGAGCTGTTTTTT. This translates into CASSLRESGELFF. The full variable domain, completed using reference TRBV7-9 and TRBJ2-2, is DTGVSQNPRHKITKRGQNVTFRCDPISEHNRLYWYRQTLGQGPEFLTYFQNEAQLEKSRLLSDRFSAERPKGSFSTLEIQRTEQGDSAMYLCASSLRESGELFFGEGSRLTVL.

This clone showed up just a few times. It is likely a read error, because the conserved phenylalanine at the end of the CDR3 is missing. The chain joins TRBV2 to TRBJ2-1, with D unresolved. Germline CDR1 is SNHLY and CDR2 is FYNNEI. V dropped 7 bases and J dropped 4 bases, with 5 bases sitting between them. The length of the CDR3 is 11 residues. The CDR3 bases are TGTGCCAGCATGCAGTACAATGAGCAGTTCCTC. Translated: CASMQYNEQFL.

This clone came up many times. The V call is TRBV30, the J call TRBJ2-3; D may be TRBD2 (5 bases). In germline, CDR1 is GTSNPN, CDR2 SVGIG (reference sequence). V was cut by 7 bases and J by 6 bases, with 17 bases left in between. The CDR3 contains 13 residues. The CDR3 loop is CALNRGNADTQYF. DNA of the CDR3: TGTGCCTTGAACCGGGGAAATGCGGATACGCAGTATTTT.

In its sample, this clone was seen many times. V gene TRBV9 combines with J gene TRBJ2-3; TRBD1 is a possible D gene (5 bases). The CDR3 consists of 13 residues. Trimming removed 3 bases at V and 3 bases at J, with 8 bases between. Per germline, CDR1 SGDLS and CDR2 YYNGEE. CDR3: CASSAPGTDTQYF. The CDR3 coding sequence is TGTGCCAGCAGCGCCCCAGGGACAGATACGCAGTATTTT.

The chain is built from TRBV6-1 and TRBJ2-6, with D maybe TRBD1 (5 bases). Germline assignment: CDR1 MNHNS and CDR2 SASEGT. V dropped 7 bases and J dropped 4 bases, with 14 bases sitting between them. CDR3 length: 15 amino acids. DNA of the CDR3: TGTGCCAGCATGACAGACCTCTCCGGGGCCAACGTCCTGACTTTC. As protein: CASMTDLSGANVLTF.

This clone was observed many times. The chain combines TRBV7-3 with TRBJ1-2; 7 bases fit TRBD1. Germline values: CDR1 SGHTA, CDR2 FQGTGA. The CDR3 totals 14 residues. V lost 0 bases to trimming and J lost 8 bases; unmatched junction nucleotides: 6. CDR3 sequence reads: CASSLTGGAEGYTF. In DNA form, the CDR3 reads TGTGCCAGCAGCTTAACAGGGGGCGCGGAGGGCTACACCTTC.

This clone was picked up many times. V gene TRBV6-1 combines with J gene TRBJ2-5; no clear D gene. Per the germline V gene, CDR1 is MNHNS and CDR2 is SASEGT. The CDR3 has 15 residues. Trimming took off 5 bases at V and 5 bases at J, with 18 bases between the two ends. In nucleotides, the CDR3 is TGTGCCAGCAGTTATTCCGGGCGGACGGTGGAGACCCAGTACTTC. This sequence encodes CASSYSGRTVETQYF.

The chain uses TRBV9 and TRBJ2-3, with a possible D match to TRBD2 (5 bases). The CDR3 sequence is 17 residues long. Trimming pared 0 bases from V and 1 base from J, leaving 15 bases between. Germline CDR1 and CDR2: SGDLS and YYNGEE. CDR3 nucleotide sequence: TGTGCCAGCAGCGTAGCTACTAGTTCAGGACGCACAGATACGCAGTATTTT. It yields the protein CASSVATSSGRTDTQYF.

This clone was detected ten times or more. The rearrangement links TRBV28 to TRBJ2-7; 7 bases align to TRBD2. J lost 1 base, V lost 5 bases, and 2 bases had no gene match. The CDR3 extends over 13 amino acids. Germline lookup yields CDR1 MDHEN and CDR2 SYDVKM. This CDR3 reads CASSPGGSYEQYF. For the CDR3, the DNA is TGTGCCAGCAGTCCGGGGGGTTCCTACGAGCAGTACTTC.

Many counts were recorded for this clone. With a much larger clone just one base away, this may be a read error. This specimen includes other DNA sequences encoding the same CDR3. This chain connects TRBV6-1 to TRBJ2-1; D possibly matches TRBD1 or TRBD2 (6 bases each). Trimming left V 5 bases short and J 8 bases short, with 16 bases between. The CDR3 spans 14 residues. Germline V gives CDR1 MNHNS, CDR2 SASEGT. DNA for the CDR3: TGTGCCAGCAGTCCCCGGGGGCTAGCTTATGAGCAGTTCTTC. The encoded protein is CASSPRGLAYEQFF.

This clone was seen ten or more times. One end of the junction is discordant with germline, which a read error may explain. The rearrangement uses TRBV20-1 and TRBJ2-4; D unclear. The germline V gene encodes CDR1 DFQATT and CDR2 SNEGSKA (reference sequence). There are 10 residues in the CDR3. CDR3 DNA sequence: TGCAGTGCTAGTGACATTCTCGTGCACTTC. Translation gives CSASDILVHF.

This clone was observed many times. The J gene is TRBJ2-3, the V gene TRBV19, with 9 positions matching TRBD2. Trimming cost V 0 bases and J 4 bases; bases outside gene matches: 5. CDR1 and CDR2 from the germline V gene are LNHDA and SQIVND (reference sequence). The CDR3 sequence is 16 residues long. CDR3 sequence: CASSIDRAGGADTQYF. The DNA for the CDR3 is TGTGCCAGTAGTATAGATCGAGCGGGAGGTGCAGATACGCAGTATTTT.

The rearrangement uses TRBV20-1 and TRBJ1-2, with 9 bases fitting TRBD1. With V trimmed by 2 bases and J by 8 bases, 12 bases remained unmatched. The CDR3 is 15 amino acids. In germline, CDR1 is DFQATT, CDR2 SNEGSKA (reference sequence). The CDR3 spells CSARRSRTGEVGYTF. The CDR3 DNA reads as TGCAGTGCTAGACGTTCTAGGACAGGGGAAGTCGGCTACACCTTC.

This clone came up many times. The chain is built from TRBV20-1 and TRBJ1-1, with D maybe TRBD1 (5 bases). The CDR3 length is 12 residues. Trimming removed 1 base from V and 3 bases from J, with 6 bases in between. Germline V CDR1 and CDR2: DFQATT, SNEGSKA (reference sequence). The CDR3 region is CSARVGDTEAFF. CDR3 DNA: TGCAGTGCTAGAGTAGGGGACACTGAAGCTTTCTTT.

This clone was seen ten or more times. V is TRBV11-1 and J is TRBJ2-2; 11 bases align to TRBD1. CDR1 is SGHAT, CDR2 FQDESV, per germline (reference sequence). CDR3 size: 15 residues. The V segment lost 6 bases and the J segment 6 bases; nucleotides outside the gene matches: 6. The CDR3 here is CASRPRTGGSGELFF. The DNA for the CDR3 is TGTGCCAGCAGGCCACGGACAGGGGGCTCCGGGGAGCTGTTTTTT.

The rearrangement links TRBV18 to TRBJ1-3; D ambiguous. The CDR3 length is 15 residues. Germline loops: CDR1 KGHSH, CDR2 LQKENI. Trimming took 2 bases from V and 0 from J, leaving 8 bases between them. In DNA form, the CDR3 reads TGTGCCAGCTCACCAACGGCAGCCTCTGGAAACACCATATATTTT. It encodes CASSPTAASGNTIYF.

This clone came up many times. The chain has TRBV20-1 and TRBJ1-1; 10 bases fit TRBD1. This CDR3 spans 14 amino acids. Trimming at V came to 6 bases and at J to 2 bases, leaving 6 bases not matched to a gene. Germline V gene data show CDR1 as DFQATT and CDR2 as SNEGSKA (reference sequence). For the CDR3, the DNA is TGCAGTGCCACAGACAGGGGGCGAAACACTGAAGCTTTCTTT. It yields the protein CSATDRGRNTEAFF.

This clone was seen many times. The rearrangement uses TRBV7-3 and TRBJ2-1; D not resolved. The germline V gene encodes CDR1 SGHTA and CDR2 FQGTGA. V was trimmed by 2 bases and J by 9 bases, leaving 8 bases between them. There are 12 residues in the CDR3. The CDR3 region has the DNA TGTGCCAGCAGCTTACGTAATGGTGAGCAGTTCTTC. Translated, it gives CASSLRNGEQFF.

This clone showed up many times. The V gene is TRBV27, the J gene TRBJ2-5, with a tentative D call TRBD2 (6 bases). With 7 bases removed from V and 3 bases from J, the gap between germline ends came to 9 bases. CDR1 and CDR2 (germline): MNHEY, SMNVEV (reference sequence). The CDR3 has 12 residues. The CDR3 DNA reads as TGTGCCAGCACTTGGGGGGAAGAGACCCAGTACTTC. It specifies CASTWGEETQYF.

In this sample, this clone turned up many times. The gene calls are TRBV24-1 and TRBJ2-1; D call uncertain. The CDR3 length is 13 residues. V was clipped by 3 bases and J by 8 bases, with 10 bases between them. The V gene's germline CDR1 is KGHDR and CDR2 SFDVKD. The CDR3 DNA reads TGTGCCACCAGTGATGCTAGTAAAGATGAGCAGTTCTTC. This gives the protein CATSDASKDEQFF.

This clone was picked up many times. This rearrangement joins TRBV11-1 to TRBJ2-3; no definite D call. CDR1 and CDR2 (germline): SGHAT, FQDESV (reference sequence). The CDR3 loop spans 13 amino acids. The V end lost 5 bases, the J end lost 7 bases, and 13 bases lay between the germline ends. The CDR3 is CASSEPTTNTQYF. CDR3 DNA: TGTGCCAGCAGCGAACCTACGACCAATACGCAGTATTTT.

This chain joins TRBV11-1 and TRBJ2-1; TRBD2 is a possible D gene (5 bases). The CDR3 totals 17 residues. Germline CDR1 SGHAT, CDR2 FQDESV (reference sequence). Between the trimmed V and J ends, which lost 5 bases and 7 bases, there was a span of 24 bases. The CDR3 sequence: CASSLSPPGNRRNEQFF. The CDR3 bases are TGTGCCAGCAGCCTCTCCCCCCCCGGCAATAGGAGGAATGAGCAGTTCTTC.

The CDR3 bases are TGTGCCAGCAGCTTAGGTATCGTAAACTACGAGCAGTACTTC. Amino acids: CASSLGIVNYEQYF. This chain links TRBV7-9 with TRBJ2-7; no definite D call. This CDR3 has 14 residues. The germline V and J ends were trimmed by 1 base and 3 bases, with 10 bases remaining between them. Germline V gene data show CDR1 as SEHNR and CDR2 as FQNEAQ (reference sequence).

J is TRBJ2-3 and V is TRBV6-1; 11 nucleotides align to TRBD1. Trimming removed 5 bases from V and 4 bases from J; junction bases left unmatched: 8. The CDR3 is made up of 16 amino acids. The V gene's germline CDR1 is MNHNS and CDR2 SASEGT. The CDR3 DNA reads TGTGCCAGCAGTCAACCGCCGGGACAGGGGGCAGATACGCAGTATTTT. Translated, it gives CASSQPPGQGADTQYF.